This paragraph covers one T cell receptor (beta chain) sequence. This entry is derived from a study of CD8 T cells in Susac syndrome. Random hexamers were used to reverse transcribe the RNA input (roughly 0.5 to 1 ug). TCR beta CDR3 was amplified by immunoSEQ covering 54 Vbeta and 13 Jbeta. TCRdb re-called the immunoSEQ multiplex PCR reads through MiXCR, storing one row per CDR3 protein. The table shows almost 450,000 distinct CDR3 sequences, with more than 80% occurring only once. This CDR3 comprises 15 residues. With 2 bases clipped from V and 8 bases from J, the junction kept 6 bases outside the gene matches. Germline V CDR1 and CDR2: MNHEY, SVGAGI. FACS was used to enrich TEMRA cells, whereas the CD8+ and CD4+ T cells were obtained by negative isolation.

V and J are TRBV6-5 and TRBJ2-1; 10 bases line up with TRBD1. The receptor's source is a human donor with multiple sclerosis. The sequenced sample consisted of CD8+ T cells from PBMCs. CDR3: CASSYDRGLSYEQFF. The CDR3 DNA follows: TGTGCCAGCAGTTACGACAGGGGGCTTAGCTATGAGCAGTTCTTC.